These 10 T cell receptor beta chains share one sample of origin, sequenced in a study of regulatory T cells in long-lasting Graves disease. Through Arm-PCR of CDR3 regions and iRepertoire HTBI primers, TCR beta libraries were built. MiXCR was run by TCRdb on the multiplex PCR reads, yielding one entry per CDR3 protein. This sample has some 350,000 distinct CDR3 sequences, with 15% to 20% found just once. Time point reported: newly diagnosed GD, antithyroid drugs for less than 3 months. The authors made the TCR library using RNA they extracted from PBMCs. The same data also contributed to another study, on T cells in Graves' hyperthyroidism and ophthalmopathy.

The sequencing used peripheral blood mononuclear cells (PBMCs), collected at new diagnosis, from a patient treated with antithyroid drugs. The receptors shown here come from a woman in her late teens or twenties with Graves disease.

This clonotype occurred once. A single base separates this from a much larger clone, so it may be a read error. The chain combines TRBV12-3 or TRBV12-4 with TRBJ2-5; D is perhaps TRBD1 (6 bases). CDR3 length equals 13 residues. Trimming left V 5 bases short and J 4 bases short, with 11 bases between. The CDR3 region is CASSDSRGETQYF. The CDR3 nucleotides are TGTGCCAGCAGTGACAGCAGGGGAGAGACCCAGTACTTC.

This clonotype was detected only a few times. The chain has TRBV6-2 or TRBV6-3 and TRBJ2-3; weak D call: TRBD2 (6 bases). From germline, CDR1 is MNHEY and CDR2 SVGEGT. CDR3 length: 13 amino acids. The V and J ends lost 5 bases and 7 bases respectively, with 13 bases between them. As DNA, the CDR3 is TGTGCCAGCAGTGAAGGAGGGAGTAATACGCAGTATTTT. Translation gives CASSEGGSNTQYF.

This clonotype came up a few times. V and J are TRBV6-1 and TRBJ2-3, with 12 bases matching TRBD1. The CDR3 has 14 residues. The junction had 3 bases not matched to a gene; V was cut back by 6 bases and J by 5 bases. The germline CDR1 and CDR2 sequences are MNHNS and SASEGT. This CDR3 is CASSGDRGQDTQYF. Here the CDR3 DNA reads TGTGCCAGCAGCGGGGACAGGGGGCAAGATACGCAGTATTTT.

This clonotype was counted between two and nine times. For the CDR3, the DNA is TGTGCCAGCAGTGTCGGGGGAGAGCTGTTTTTT. It codes for CASSVGGELFF. The V call is TRBV25-1, the J call TRBJ2-2; a weak D match, TRBD2 (6 bases). V lost 4 bases to trimming and J lost 11 bases, with 8 bases between them. CDR3 length: 11 residues. Germline V lookup: CDR1 MGHDK, CDR2 SYGVNS.

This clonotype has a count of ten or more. The DNA for the CDR3 is TGTGCCAGCAGCGTAGCGGGGGTTGGGGAGACCCAGTACTTC. Its translation: CASSVAGVGETQYF. The J gene is TRBJ2-5, the V gene TRBV9; D is possibly TRBD2 (6 bases). The V end was cut by 0 bases, the J end by 5 bases, with 11 bases between. Germline V gene sequence: CDR1 SGDLS, CDR2 YYNGEE. The CDR3 has 14 amino acids.

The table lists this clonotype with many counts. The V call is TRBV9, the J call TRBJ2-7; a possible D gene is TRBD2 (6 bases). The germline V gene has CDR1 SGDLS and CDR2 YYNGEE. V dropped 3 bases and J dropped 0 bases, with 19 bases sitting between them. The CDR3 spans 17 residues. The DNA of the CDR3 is TGTGCCAGCAGCGCCCCAGGAGGGTTCCGGAGCTCCTACGAGCAGTACTTC. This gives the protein CASSAPGGFRSSYEQYF.

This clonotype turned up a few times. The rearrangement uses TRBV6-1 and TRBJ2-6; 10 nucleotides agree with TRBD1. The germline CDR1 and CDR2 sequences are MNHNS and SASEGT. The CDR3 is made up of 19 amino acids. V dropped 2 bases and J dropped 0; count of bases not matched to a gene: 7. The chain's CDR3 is CASSERRQGAYSGANVLTF. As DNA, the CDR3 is TGTGCCAGCAGTGAAAGGAGACAGGGGGCTTACTCTGGGGCCAACGTCCTGACTTTC.

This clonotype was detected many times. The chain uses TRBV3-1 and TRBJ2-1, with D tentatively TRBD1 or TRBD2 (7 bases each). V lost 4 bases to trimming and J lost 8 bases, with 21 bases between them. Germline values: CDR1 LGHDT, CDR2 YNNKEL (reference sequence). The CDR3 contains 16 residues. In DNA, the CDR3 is TGTGCCAGCAGCCTACGAGGACTGGGAGGGGGCGATGAGCAGTTCTTC. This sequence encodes CASSLRGLGGGDEQFF.

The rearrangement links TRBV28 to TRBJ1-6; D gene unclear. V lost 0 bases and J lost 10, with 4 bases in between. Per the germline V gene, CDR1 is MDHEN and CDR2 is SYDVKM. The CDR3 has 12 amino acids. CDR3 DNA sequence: TGTGCCAGCAGTTTATGGGGATCACCCCTCCACTTT. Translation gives CASSLWGSPLHF.

The CDR3 coding sequence is TGTGCCAGCAGTCTTAACCGAAATCAGCCCCAGCATTTT. Translating gives CASSLNRNQPQHF. The chain couples TRBV27 to TRBJ1-5; D is uncertain. V lost 5 bases to trimming and J lost 4 bases, with 9 bases between them. The CDR3 is made up of 13 amino acids. Per the germline V gene, CDR1 is MNHEY and CDR2 is SMNVEV (reference sequence).